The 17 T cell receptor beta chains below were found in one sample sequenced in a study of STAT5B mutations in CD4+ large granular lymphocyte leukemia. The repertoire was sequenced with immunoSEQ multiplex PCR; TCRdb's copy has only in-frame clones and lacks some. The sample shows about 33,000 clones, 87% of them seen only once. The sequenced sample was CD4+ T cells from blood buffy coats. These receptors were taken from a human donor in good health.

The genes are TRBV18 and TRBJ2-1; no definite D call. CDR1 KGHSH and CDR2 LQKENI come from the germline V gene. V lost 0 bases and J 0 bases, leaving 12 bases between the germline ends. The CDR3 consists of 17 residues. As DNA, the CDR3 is TGTGCCAGCTCACCACCATCCAGCCCTAGCTCCTACAATGAGCAGTTCTTC. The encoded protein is CASSPPSSPSSYNEQFF.

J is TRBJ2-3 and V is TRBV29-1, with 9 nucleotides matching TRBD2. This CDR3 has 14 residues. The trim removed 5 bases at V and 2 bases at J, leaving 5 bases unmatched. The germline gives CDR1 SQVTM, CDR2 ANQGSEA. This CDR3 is CSVSLAGATDTQYF. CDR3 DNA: TGCAGCGTTAGTTTAGCGGGAGCCACAGATACGCAGTATTTT.

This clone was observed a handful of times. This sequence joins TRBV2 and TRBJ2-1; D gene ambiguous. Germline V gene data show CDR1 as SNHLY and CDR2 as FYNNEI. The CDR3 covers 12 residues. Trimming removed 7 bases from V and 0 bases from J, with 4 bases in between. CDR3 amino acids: CASTGSYNEQFF. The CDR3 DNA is TGTGCCAGCACGGGCTCCTACAATGAGCAGTTCTTC.

The CDR3 coding sequence is TGTGCCAGCAGTGAAACCCCACTGGGACTAGCGGGAGCGGGCGGGGAGCTGTTTTTT. The encoded protein is CASSETPLGLAGAGGELFF. V is TRBV2 and J is TRBJ2-2; 14 bases are a match to TRBD2. Unmatched junction bases numbered 12, after V lost 2 bases and J lost 7 bases. Germline V gives CDR1 SNHLY, CDR2 FYNNEI. The CDR3 runs to 19 residues.

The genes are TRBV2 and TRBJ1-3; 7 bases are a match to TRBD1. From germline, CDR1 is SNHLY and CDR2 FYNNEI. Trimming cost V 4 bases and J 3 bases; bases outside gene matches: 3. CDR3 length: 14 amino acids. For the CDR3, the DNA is TGTGCCAGCAGTGGCCAGGGGGGTGGAAACACCATATATTTT. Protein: CASSGQGGGNTIYF.

The chain's CDR3 is CASSADRGTDTQYF. DNA of the CDR3: TGCGCCAGCAGTGCGGACAGGGGCACAGATACGCAGTATTTT. The rearrangement uses TRBV10-1 and TRBJ2-3; TRBD1 agrees at 8 bases. CDR1 and CDR2 from the germline V gene are WNHNN and SYGVQD (reference sequence). This CDR3 comprises 14 residues. V shed 4 bases and J 1 base; nucleotides not matched to a gene: 1.

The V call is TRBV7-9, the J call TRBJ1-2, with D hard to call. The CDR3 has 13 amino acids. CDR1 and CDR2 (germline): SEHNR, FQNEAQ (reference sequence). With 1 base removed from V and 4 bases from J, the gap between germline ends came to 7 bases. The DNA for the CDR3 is TGTGCCAGCAGCTTAGGGGCAGGCTATGGCTACACCTTC. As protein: CASSLGAGYGYTF.

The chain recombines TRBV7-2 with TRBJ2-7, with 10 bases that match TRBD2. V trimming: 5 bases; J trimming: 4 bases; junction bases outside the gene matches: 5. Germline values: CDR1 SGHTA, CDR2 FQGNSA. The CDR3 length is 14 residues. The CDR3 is CASSTSGEGYEQYF. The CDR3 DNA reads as TGTGCCAGCAGCACTAGCGGGGAGGGTTACGAGCAGTACTTC.

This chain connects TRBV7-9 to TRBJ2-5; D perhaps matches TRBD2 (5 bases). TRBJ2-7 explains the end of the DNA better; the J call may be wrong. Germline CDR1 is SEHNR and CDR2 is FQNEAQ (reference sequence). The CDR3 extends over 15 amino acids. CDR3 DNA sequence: TGTGCCAGCAGCCGTGAGGTATCCCGGGGCTACGAGCAGTACTTC. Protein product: CASSREVSRGYEQYF.

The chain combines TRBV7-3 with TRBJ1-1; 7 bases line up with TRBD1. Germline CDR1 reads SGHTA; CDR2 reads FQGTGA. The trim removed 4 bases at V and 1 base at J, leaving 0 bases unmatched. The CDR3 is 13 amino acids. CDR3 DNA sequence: TGTGCCAGCAGCTGGACAGGGAACACTGAAGCTTTCTTT. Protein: CASSWTGNTEAFF. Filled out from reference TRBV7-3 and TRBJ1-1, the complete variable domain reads GAGVSQTPSNKVTEKGKYVELRCDPISGHTALYWYRQSLGQGPEFLIYFQGTGAADDSGLPNDRFFAVRPEGSVSTLKIQRTERGDSAVYLCASSWTGNTEAFFGQGTRLTVV.

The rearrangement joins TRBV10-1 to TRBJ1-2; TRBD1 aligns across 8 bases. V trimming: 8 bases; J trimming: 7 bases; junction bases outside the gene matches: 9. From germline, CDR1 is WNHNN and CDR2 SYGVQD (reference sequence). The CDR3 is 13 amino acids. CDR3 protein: CASSGQVVGGYTF. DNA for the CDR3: TGCGCCAGCTCGGGACAGGTAGTGGGTGGCTACACCTTC.

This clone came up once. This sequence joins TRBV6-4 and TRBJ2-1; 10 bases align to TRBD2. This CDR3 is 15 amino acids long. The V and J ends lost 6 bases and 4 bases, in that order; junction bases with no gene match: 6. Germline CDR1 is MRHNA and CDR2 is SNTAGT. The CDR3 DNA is TGTGCCAGCAGCCCTAGCGGGAGTGGGTACAATGAGCAGTTCTTC. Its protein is CASSPSGSGYNEQFF.

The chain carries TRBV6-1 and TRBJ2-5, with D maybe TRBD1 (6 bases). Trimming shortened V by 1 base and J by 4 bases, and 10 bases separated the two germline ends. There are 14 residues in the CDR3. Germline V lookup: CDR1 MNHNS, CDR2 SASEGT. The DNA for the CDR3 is TGTGCCAGCAGTGAAGTGGGGGCGGTAGAGACCCAGTACTTC. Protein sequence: CASSEVGAVETQYF.

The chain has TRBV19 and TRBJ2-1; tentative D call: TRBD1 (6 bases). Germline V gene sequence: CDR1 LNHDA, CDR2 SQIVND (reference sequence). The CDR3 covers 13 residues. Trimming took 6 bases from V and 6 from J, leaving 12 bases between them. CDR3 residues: CASRRGQSNEQFF. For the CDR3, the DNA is TGTGCCAGTAGGCGAGGACAGTCCAATGAGCAGTTCTTC.

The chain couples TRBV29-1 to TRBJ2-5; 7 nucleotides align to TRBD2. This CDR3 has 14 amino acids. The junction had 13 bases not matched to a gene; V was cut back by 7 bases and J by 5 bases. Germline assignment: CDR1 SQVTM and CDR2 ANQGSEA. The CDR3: CSASVQTSWETQYF. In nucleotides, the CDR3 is TGCAGCGCTTCCGTACAGACTAGCTGGGAGACCCAGTACTTC. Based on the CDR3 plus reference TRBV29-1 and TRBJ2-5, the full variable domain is SAVISQKPSRDICQRGTSLTIQCQVDSQVTMMFWYRQQPGQSLTLIATANQGSEATYESGFVIDKFPISRPNLTFSTLTVSNMSPEDSSIYLCSASVQTSWETQYFGPGTRLLVL.

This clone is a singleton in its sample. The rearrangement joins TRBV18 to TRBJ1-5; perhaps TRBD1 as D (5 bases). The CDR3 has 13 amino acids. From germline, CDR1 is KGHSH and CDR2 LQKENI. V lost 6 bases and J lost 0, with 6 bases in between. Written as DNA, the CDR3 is TGTGCCAGCTCCAGGGATAGCAATCAGCCCCAGCATTTT. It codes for CASSRDSNQPQHF.

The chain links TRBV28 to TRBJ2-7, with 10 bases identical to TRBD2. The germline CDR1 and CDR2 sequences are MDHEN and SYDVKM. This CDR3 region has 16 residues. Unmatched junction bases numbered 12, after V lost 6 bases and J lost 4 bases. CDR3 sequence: CASRQPGASGSYEQYF. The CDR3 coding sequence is TGTGCCAGCAGACAACCGGGGGCTAGCGGGAGTTACGAGCAGTACTTC.